The 29 T cell receptor beta chains below come from one sample, sequenced in a study of cytomegalovirus exposure and HLA in healthy donors. Primers: 60 Vbeta forward and 13 Jbeta reverse. Method: immunoSEQ multiplex PCR; TCRdb's copy keeps in-frame clones and lacks some. This sample's table reports over 25,000 clones. The sample consisted of PBMCs. The receptors were gathered from a man aged 25-45 years in good health and CMV-seronegative.

The chain combines TRBV4-3 with TRBJ2-3; 10 nucleotides agree with TRBD2. This CDR3 has 19 residues. Losses at the gene ends were 0 bases for V and 0 bases for J; bases not matched to a gene: 9. Germline V CDR1 and CDR2: LGHNA, YSLEER. This CDR3 reads CASSQERAGGRTSTDTQYF. DNA for the CDR3: TGCGCCAGCAGCCAAGAAAGAGCGGGGGGGCGAACTAGCACAGATACGCAGTATTTT.

V gene TRBV29-1 combines with J gene TRBJ2-7, with TRBD2 matching over 8 bases. Germline V gene sequence: CDR1 SQVTM, CDR2 ANQGSEA. With 6 bases clipped from V and 5 bases from J, the junction kept 15 bases outside the gene matches. The length of the CDR3 is 15 residues. CDR3 sequence reads: CSVSSGSTRGNEQYF. CDR3 sequence (DNA): TGCAGCGTGTCGAGCGGGAGCACTAGAGGAAACGAGCAGTACTTC.

The rearrangement uses TRBV18 and TRBJ1-5; D is perhaps TRBD1 (6 bases). The germline V gene has CDR1 KGHSH and CDR2 LQKENI. CDR3 length equals 15 residues. The germline V and J ends were trimmed by 6 bases and 0 bases, with 12 bases remaining between them. The CDR3 nucleotides read TGTGCCAGCTCGCGGAACAGGGATAGCAATCAGCCCCAGCATTTT. Translation: CASSRNRDSNQPQHF.

The chain is built from TRBV2 and TRBJ1-1, with unresolved D. V was pared by 8 bases and J by 1 base, with 5 bases between. From germline, CDR1 is SNHLY and CDR2 FYNNEI. The CDR3 consists of 11 residues. DNA for the CDR3: TGTGCCAGCTGGCAGAACACTGAAGCTTTCTTT. It yields the protein CASWQNTEAFF.

V is TRBV6-1 and J is TRBJ2-7, with 10 nucleotides matching TRBD1. The ends lost 2 bases at V and 6 bases at J; junction bases unmatched: 7. The CDR3 is 15 amino acids. Per germline, CDR1 MNHNS and CDR2 SASEGT. The CDR3 DNA follows: TGTGCCAGCAGTGAATATGGGACAGGGGAGGGCGAGCAGTACTTC. Translated, it gives CASSEYGTGEGEQYF.

V usage is TRBV19 and J usage is TRBJ1-1; 10 nucleotides agree with TRBD1. Germline assignment: CDR1 LNHDA and CDR2 SQIVND (reference sequence). The CDR3 consists of 16 residues. V lost 3 bases to trimming and J lost 7 bases; unmatched junction nucleotides: 11. CDR3 region: CASSMLPGTGELEAFF. The CDR3 DNA follows: TGTGCCAGTAGTATGCTCCCCGGGACAGGGGAACTTGAAGCTTTCTTT. The full variable domain, rest sourced from reference TRBV19 and TRBJ1-1, is DGGITQSPKYLFRKEGQNVTLSCEQNLNHDAMYWYRQDPGQGLRLIYYSQIVNDFQKGDIAEGYSVSREKKESFPLTVTSAQKNPTAFYLCASSMLPGTGELEAFFGQGTRLTVV.

This chain links TRBV28 with TRBJ2-7, with 7 bases lining up with TRBD2. Germline V CDR1 and CDR2: MDHEN, SYDVKM. The CDR3 is 15 amino acids. Losses at the gene ends were 5 bases for V and 3 bases for J; bases not matched to a gene: 10. For the CDR3, the DNA is TGTGCCAGCAGTCCCAGACTAGCTATATACTACGAGCAGTACTTC. Translating gives CASSPRLAIYYEQYF.

V is TRBV4-2 and J is TRBJ2-3; 9 bases match TRBD2. CDR1 is LGHNA and CDR2 is YNFKEQ in the germline V gene. V lost 1 base, J lost 2 bases, and 4 bases stayed unmatched. The CDR3 length is 16 residues. Here the CDR3 reads CASSQGLAGTTDTQYF. For the CDR3, the DNA is TGTGCCAGCAGCCAAGGGCTAGCGGGAACCACAGATACGCAGTATTTT.

The chain is built from TRBV7-2 and TRBJ1-5; the D gene is possibly TRBD1 (6 bases). The germline gives CDR1 SGHTA, CDR2 FQGNSA. V shed 1 base and J shed 8 bases, with 15 bases lying between them. The CDR3 contains 15 residues. The CDR3 loop is CASSLDPRGIEPQHF. CDR3 nucleotide sequence: TGTGCCAGCAGCTTAGACCCCAGGGGCATTGAGCCCCAGCATTTT.

The chain is built from TRBV11-3 and TRBJ1-2; 7 bases line up with TRBD1. V shed 5 bases and J 3 bases; nucleotides not matched to a gene: 3. The CDR3 length is 13 residues. Germline V lookup: CDR1 SGHNT, CDR2 YENEEA. For the CDR3, the DNA is TGTGCCAGCAGCACAGGGGCGGACTATGGCTACACCTTC. This encodes CASSTGADYGYTF. Looking up the rest from reference TRBV11-3 and TRBJ1-2 gives the full variable domain: EAGVVQSPRYKIIEKKQPVAFWCNPISGHNTLYWYLQNLGQGPELLIRYENEEAVDDSQLPKDRFSAERLKGVDSTLKIQPAELGDSAVYLCASSTGADYGYTFGSGTRLTVV.

V is TRBV28 and J is TRBJ1-2, with D unclear. V shed 4 bases and J shed 0 bases, with 12 bases lying between them. This CDR3 is built from 15 residues. The germline V gene has CDR1 MDHEN and CDR2 SYDVKM. CDR3 amino acids: CASSSAQVSNYGYTF. CDR3 nucleotides: TGTGCCAGCAGTTCAGCCCAGGTTTCTAACTATGGCTACACCTTC.

The chain joins TRBV11-1 to TRBJ2-4, with D tentatively TRBD1 (7 bases). Germline-derived CDR1 and CDR2 are SGHAT and FQDESV (reference sequence). CDR3 length equals 14 residues. Trimming left V 3 bases short and J 9 bases short, with 15 bases between. The CDR3 loop reads CASSFSSQGGIQYF. DNA for the CDR3: TGTGCCAGCAGCTTTTCCTCCCAGGGGGGCATTCAGTACTTC.

V usage is TRBV7-9 and J usage is TRBJ2-1, with D unclear. Germline V gene data show CDR1 as SEHNR and CDR2 as FQNEAQ (reference sequence). The length of the CDR3 is 14 residues. The V end was cut by 4 bases, the J end by 0 bases, with 7 bases between. The CDR3 sequence: CASSSLSSYNEQFF. The DNA of the CDR3 is TGTGCCAGCAGCTCACTTAGCTCCTACAATGAGCAGTTCTTC.

This chain links TRBV6-5 with TRBJ2-5; TRBD1 matches 9 bases. The J call may be faulty, since TRBJ2-7 better matches the DNA end. CDR1 is MNHEY, CDR2 SVGAGI, per germline. This CDR3 has 15 residues. CDR3 nucleotides: TGTGCCAGCAGGCCTACCGGGACAGGGCCCTACGAGCAGTACTTC. Amino acids: CASRPTGTGPYEQYF.

The chain couples TRBV7-9 to TRBJ1-5; D might be TRBD1 (5 bases). This CDR3 contains 14 residues. V gave up 2 bases and J gave up 3 bases, with 8 bases separating them. Germline-derived CDR1 and CDR2 are SEHNR and FQNEAQ (reference sequence). This chain's CDR3 is CASSLWGDNQPQHF. For the CDR3, the DNA is TGTGCCAGCAGCTTATGGGGGGACAATCAGCCCCAGCATTTT.

About this clone: One end of the junction fails to match germline, which may point to a read error. The rearrangement uses TRBV10-3 and TRBJ2-7; 7 bases match TRBD2. Germline V CDR1 and CDR2: ENHRY, SYGVKD. The CDR3 consists of 15 residues. The CDR3 nucleotides are TGTGCCACCAGTAGAAAAAGGGAGGGAATCTACGAGCAGTACTTC. Translating gives CATSRKREGIYEQYF.

The chain uses TRBV5-1 and TRBJ2-5; the match to TRBD1 covers 10 bases. This CDR3 comprises 15 residues. Trimming removed 5 bases from V and 3 bases from J; junction bases left unmatched: 7. In germline, CDR1 is SGHRS, CDR2 YFSETQ. CDR3 nucleotides: TGCGCCAGCAGTCGAACCGGGACAGGGGAAGAGACCCAGTACTTC. This encodes CASSRTGTGEETQYF.

V is TRBV29-1 and J is TRBJ2-5, with D possibly being TRBD2 (5 bases). Trimming pared 5 bases from V and 5 bases from J, leaving 15 bases between. The CDR3 is 13 amino acids. Germline lookup yields CDR1 SQVTM and CDR2 ANQGSEA. CDR3: CSVSGTRVETQYF. Written as DNA, the CDR3 is TGCAGCGTTAGCGGCACACGGGTGGAGACCCAGTACTTC.

V usage is TRBV29-1 and J usage is TRBJ1-1; D may be TRBD1 (6 bases). CDR3 length: 13 amino acids. Trimming shortened V by 6 bases and J by 1 base, and 12 bases separated the two germline ends. Germline loops: CDR1 SQVTM, CDR2 ANQGSEA. CDR3 region: CSVLGAGNTEAFF. CDR3 sequence (DNA): TGCAGCGTACTGGGGGCGGGGAACACTGAAGCTTTCTTT.

The chain couples TRBV7-2 to TRBJ2-5; 13 bases fit TRBD2. The J segment lost 6 bases and the V segment lost 6 bases, leaving 10 bases of the junction unmatched. This CDR3 is built from 16 residues. Germline CDR1 and CDR2: SGHTA and FQGNSA. The CDR3 region has the DNA TGTGCCAGCAGTCTCACTAGCGGGGGGGGGAGGAAGACCCAGTACTTC. Translation: CASSLTSGGGRKTQYF.

This sequence joins TRBV28 and TRBJ1-4, with D perhaps matching TRBD1 (5 bases). Trimming pared 11 bases from V and 7 bases from J, leaving 26 bases between. The CDR3 loop spans 16 amino acids. The germline CDR1 and CDR2 sequences are MDHEN and SYDVKM. The CDR3: CAVTGEGRLIGEKLFF. In DNA, the CDR3 is TGTGCCGTAACGGGGGAGGGCCGTCTGATTGGTGAAAAACTGTTTTTT.

The chain joins TRBV6-1 to TRBJ2-5, with 7 bases fitting TRBD1. Unmatched junction bases numbered 9, after V lost 8 bases and J lost 3 bases. This CDR3 has 14 amino acids. The germline V gene encodes CDR1 MNHNS and CDR2 SASEGT. The CDR3 region is CASYSNRGEETQYF. In nucleotides, the CDR3 is TGTGCCAGCTATAGCAACAGGGGAGAAGAGACCCAGTACTTC.

CDR3 loop: CASSLVSVGELFF. The CDR3 coding sequence is TGCGCCAGCAGCTTGGTCTCGGTGGGGGAGCTGTTTTTT. V usage is TRBV5-1 and J usage is TRBJ2-2; D is unresolved. This CDR3 is built from 13 residues. The ends were cut back, 0 bases at V and 8 bases at J, with 8 bases in the middle. The germline CDR1 and CDR2 sequences are SGHRS and YFSETQ.

This chain links TRBV5-1 with TRBJ2-7; 7 bases fit TRBD2. Germline CDR1 and CDR2: SGHRS and YFSETQ. CDR3 size: 13 residues. J lost 7 bases, V lost 9 bases, and 13 bases had no gene match. CDR3 nucleotides: TGCGCCACGGCGCAGCGGGAAGGTTTAGAGCAGTACTTC. Its translation is CATAQREGLEQYF.

The chain employs TRBV30 and TRBJ2-1; 9 nucleotides align to TRBD2. There are 14 residues in the CDR3. After removal of 2 bases from V and 8 bases from J, the junction contained 7 bases not matched to a gene. Germline CDR1 GTSNPN, CDR2 SVGIG (reference sequence). The CDR3, as DNA: TGTGCCTGGAGTAAGGGGCGGGGGGGCGATGAGCAGTTCTTC. It yields the protein CAWSKGRGGDEQFF.

With regard to this clone: A junction end diverges from the germline sequence, so it may reflect a read error. The chain uses TRBV29-1 and TRBJ2-7; 8 bases align to TRBD2. Germline V CDR1 and CDR2: SQVTM, ANQGSEA. The CDR3 is made up of 15 amino acids. CDR3: CSVSSGSTRGNERYF. The CDR3 coding sequence is TGCAGCGTGTCGAGCGGGAGCACTAGAGGAAACGAGCGGTACTTC.

This chain links TRBV7-2 with TRBJ2-3, with a weak D call TRBD2 (5 bases). The CDR3 consists of 12 residues. V was clipped by 2 bases and J by 9 bases, with 9 bases between them. Germline CDR1 SGHTA, CDR2 FQGNSA. The CDR3 region is CASSLRGHTQYF. The DNA for the CDR3 is TGTGCCAGCAGCTTACGAGGGCACACGCAGTATTTT.

This sequence joins TRBV6-1 and TRBJ2-7, with D maybe TRBD2 (6 bases). The germline CDR1 and CDR2 sequences are MNHNS and SASEGT. The CDR3 sequence is 15 residues long. Trimming removed 0 bases from V and 5 bases from J, with 14 bases in between. The CDR3 DNA follows: TGTGCCAGCAGTGAAGCCTCCCGGGGGAAGGACGAGCAGTACTTC. It encodes CASSEASRGKDEQYF.

V usage is TRBV6-4 and J usage is TRBJ2-3; 8 nucleotides align to TRBD1. Germline CDR1 and CDR2: MRHNA and SNTAGT. With V trimmed by 5 bases and J by 1 base, 11 bases remained unmatched. CDR3 length: 17 residues. The CDR3 protein is CASSKGVPGQGTDTQYF. CDR3 bases: TGTGCCAGCAGTAAAGGGGTACCGGGACAGGGCACAGATACGCAGTATTTT.